These 20 T cell receptor beta chains came from one sample sequenced in a study of cytomegalovirus exposure and HLA in healthy donors. The PCR used 60 Vbeta and 13 Jbeta primers. The data were produced by immunoSEQ multiplex PCR, yet TCRdb's version contains in-frame clones alone and is incomplete. The table has about 21,000 clones, around 82% seen once; the top ten hold 7% to 9%. Sequencing input: PBMCs. These receptors were taken from a man aged 55 to 69 in good health and CMV-seronegative.

V and J are TRBV7-6 and TRBJ2-2, with 8 bases that match TRBD1. V trimming: 1 base; J trimming: 3 bases; junction bases outside the gene matches: 1. Germline lookup yields CDR1 SGHVS and CDR2 FNYEAQ. The CDR3 runs 15 residues. The CDR3 bases are TGTGCCAGCAGCTTAGGACAGGGGTACACCGGGGAGCTGTTTTTT. It codes for CASSLGQGYTGELFF.

In its sample, this clone was seen once. The junction shows a germline mismatch at one end, possibly a read error. The same CDR3 is also encoded by other DNA sequences in this sample. The chain is built from TRBV18 and TRBJ2-7; 12 nucleotides agree with TRBD2. The germline V gene encodes CDR1 KGHSH and CDR2 LQKENI. There are 17 residues in the CDR3. CDR3: CASSPPSGGALSYEQYF. The CDR3 DNA sequence: TGCGCCAGCTCACCACCTAGCGGGGGGGCCCTCTCCTACGAGCAGTACTTC.

This chain uses TRBV7-8 with TRBJ2-1; 11 bases agree with TRBD2. Germline CDR1 is SGHVS and CDR2 is FQNEAQ. The CDR3 totals 15 residues. The V gene end was trimmed by 6 bases and the J gene end by 4 bases; junction bases not matched to a gene: 5. CDR3 loop: CASSLSGGDYNEQFF. As DNA, the CDR3 is TGTGCCAGCAGTCTTAGCGGGGGGGATTACAATGAGCAGTTCTTC.

Concerning this clone: At one end, the junction sequence differs from germline, possibly due to a read error. This rearrangement joins TRBV9 to TRBJ2-5, with 10 bases identical to TRBD2. The CDR3 is 15 amino acids. The germline V gene has CDR1 SGDLS and CDR2 YYNGEE. CDR3 sequence reads: CASSVASGSRETQYF. In DNA, the CDR3 is TGTGCCAGCAGTGTAGCTAGCGGGAGTAGGGAGACCCAGTACTTC.

In its sample, this clone was seen a few times. The J gene is TRBJ2-3, the V gene TRBV7-3; 11 positions match TRBD2. The CDR3 is 16 amino acids. With 1 base clipped from V and 4 bases from J, the junction kept 4 bases outside the gene matches. The germline V gene has CDR1 SGHTA and CDR2 FQGTGA. The CDR3 DNA follows: TGTGCCAGCAGCTTAAAAGGGACTAGCGGTGCAGATACGCAGTATTTT. It is translated as CASSLKGTSGADTQYF.

V and J are TRBV30 and TRBJ2-2; D might be TRBD2 (7 bases). CDR3 length: 15 amino acids. Germline V lookup: CDR1 GTSNPN, CDR2 SVGIG (reference sequence). V was pared by 0 bases and J by 3 bases, with 11 bases between. CDR3 sequence: CAWSVNGGHTGELFF. For the CDR3, the DNA is TGTGCCTGGAGTGTTAACGGGGGGCACACCGGGGAGCTGTTTTTT.

The gene calls are TRBV7-9 and TRBJ2-5; 10 positions match TRBD2. Germline V gene sequence: CDR1 SEHNR, CDR2 FQNEAQ (reference sequence). The CDR3 extends over 16 amino acids. Trimming removed 1 base from V and 1 base from J; junction bases left unmatched: 3. CDR3 sequence: CASSLGLAGSQETQYF. The DNA of the CDR3 is TGTGCCAGCAGCTTAGGACTAGCGGGCAGCCAAGAGACCCAGTACTTC.

This chain connects TRBV5-1 to TRBJ1-2, with TRBD1 as a possible D gene (6 bases). The CDR3 consists of 18 residues. Germline loops: CDR1 SGHRS, CDR2 YFSETQ. Trimming pared 5 bases from V and 0 bases from J, leaving 23 bases between. CDR3 sequence reads: CASSPQGAGTRANYGYTF. Here the CDR3 DNA reads TGCGCCAGCAGTCCCCAAGGGGCCGGGACACGCGCTAACTATGGCTACACCTTC.

V is TRBV7-9 and J is TRBJ2-7, with 8 bases fitting TRBD2. CDR3 length equals 17 residues. Germline V lookup: CDR1 SEHNR, CDR2 FQNEAQ (reference sequence). With 0 bases clipped from V and 6 bases from J, the junction kept 13 bases outside the gene matches. The CDR3 sequence: CASSLAFGGTRSAEQYF. The CDR3, as DNA: TGTGCCAGCAGCTTAGCTTTTGGAGGGACTAGATCGGCCGAGCAGTACTTC. Looking up the rest from reference TRBV7-9 and TRBJ2-7 gives the full variable domain: DTGVSQNPRHKITKRGQNVTFRCDPISEHNRLYWYRQTLGQGPEFLTYFQNEAQLEKSRLLSDRFSAERPKGSFSTLEIQRTEQGDSAMYLCASSLAFGGTRSAEQYFGPGTRLTVT.

The CDR3 DNA sequence: TGTGCCACCAGCAAGCGGGCCCGCCAGGATGAGCAGTTCTTC. This translates into CATSKRARQDEQFF. V gene TRBV15 combines with J gene TRBJ2-1, with a weak D call TRBD2 (6 bases). Germline V gene data show CDR1 as LNHNV and CDR2 as YYDKDF (reference sequence). Trimming cost V 4 bases and J 8 bases, with 15 bases left between them. The CDR3 runs 14 residues.

The rearrangement uses TRBV30 and TRBJ2-5; 10 nucleotides align to TRBD1. CDR3 length: 13 amino acids. CDR1 and CDR2 (germline): GTSNPN, SVGIG (reference sequence). V shed 5 bases, J shed 5 bases, and the junction held 5 bases outside the gene matches. As DNA, the CDR3 is TGTGCCTGGGCCGGGACAGGGGCCGAGACCCAGTACTTC. This encodes CAWAGTGAETQYF.

The V call is TRBV7-9, the J call TRBJ1-2; D not certain. CDR1 and CDR2 from the germline V gene are SEHNR and FQNEAQ (reference sequence). The V and J ends lost 1 base and 8 bases respectively, with 11 bases between them. The CDR3 runs to 13 residues. The CDR3 is CASSLDKGGGYTF. The DNA of the CDR3 is TGTGCCAGCAGCTTAGACAAGGGCGGGGGCTACACCTTC.

This clone appeared a few times. At one boundary the junction diverges from the germline segment, which might be a read error. V gene TRBV6-1 combines with J gene TRBJ1-2; no reliable D call. Per germline, CDR1 MNHNS and CDR2 SASEGT. There are 13 residues in the CDR3. The CDR3 DNA sequence: TGTGCCAGCAGTGAAGTAGCTAATTATGGCTACACCTTC. Translating it yields CASSEVANYGYTF.

This rearrangement joins TRBV9 to TRBJ2-1, with D perhaps TRBD2 (6 bases). The CDR3 is made up of 14 amino acids. V was clipped by 8 bases and J by 6 bases, with 18 bases between them. CDR1 and CDR2 from the germline V gene are SGDLS and YYNGEE. The chain's CDR3 is CASTLGEAPNEQFF. The CDR3 nucleotides are TGTGCCAGTACGTTGGGGGAGGCACCCAATGAGCAGTTCTTC. The full variable domain, completed using reference TRBV9 and TRBJ2-1, is DSGVTQTPKHLITATGQRVTLRCSPRSGDLSVYWYQQSLDQGLQFLIQYYNGEERAKGNILERFSAQQFPDLHSELNLSSLELGDSALYFCASTLGEAPNEQFFGPGTRLTVL.

This clone showed up just once. The chain links TRBV27 to TRBJ2-3; D perhaps matches TRBD2 (6 bases). The CDR3 is made up of 14 amino acids. Trimming took off 2 bases at V and 5 bases at J, with 11 bases between the two ends. Germline assignment: CDR1 MNHEY and CDR2 SMNVEV (reference sequence). The CDR3 nucleotides read TGTGCCAGCAGTTTAGGCCTAGCGTTAGATACGCAGTATTTT. It is translated as CASSLGLALDTQYF.

The chain joins TRBV6-1 to TRBJ1-2; TRBD1 might be the D (5 bases). Germline V gene data show CDR1 as MNHNS and CDR2 as SASEGT. The CDR3 contains 15 residues. Between the trimmed V and J ends, which lost 4 bases and 5 bases, there was a span of 17 bases. CDR3 protein: CASSGQSSSTYGYTF. In DNA form, the CDR3 reads TGTGCCAGCAGTGGACAGTCAAGCAGCACGTATGGCTACACCTTC.

This clone was observed once. The genes are TRBV7-8 and TRBJ1-2; TRBD1 agrees at 10 bases. The CDR3 has 14 amino acids. Germline assignment: CDR1 SGHVS and CDR2 FQNEAQ. With 5 bases clipped from V and 8 bases from J, the junction kept 8 bases outside the gene matches. This CDR3 is CASSPRDRGTGYTF. The CDR3 nucleotides are TGTGCCAGCAGCCCCCGGGACAGGGGTACGGGCTACACCTTC.

The chain combines TRBV11-2 with TRBJ1-3; D is possibly TRBD1 (5 bases). The CDR3 contains 18 residues. V lost 5 bases to trimming and J lost 2 bases, with 22 bases between them. Looked up from germline, CDR1 is SGHAT and CDR2 is FQNNGV. CDR3 DNA sequence: TGTGCCAGCAGCGGAATTGGGGGGGGACGGAAGACTGGAAACACCATATATTTT. It encodes CASSGIGGGRKTGNTIYF.

The V gene is TRBV2, the J gene TRBJ2-1; 9 positions agree with TRBD2. V gave up 6 bases and J gave up 11 bases; unmatched junction bases: 5. CDR3 length: 12 amino acids. Germline CDR1 SNHLY, CDR2 FYNNEI. The CDR3 DNA reads TGTGCCAGCAGGCGGGAGGGGGGGCAGCAGTTCTTC. As protein: CASRREGGQQFF.

The chain carries TRBV2 and TRBJ1-1, with D tentatively TRBD1 (6 bases). Trimming pared 6 bases from V and 8 bases from J, leaving 16 bases between. Germline V gives CDR1 SNHLY, CDR2 FYNNEI. CDR3 length: 13 residues. CDR3 residues: CASRGQQGLEAFF. The CDR3 DNA follows: TGTGCCAGCAGAGGGCAACAGGGATTGGAAGCTTTCTTT.